This is a list of T cell receptor beta chains from one sample in a study of blood T cell repertoires in COVID-19. Profiling relied on immunoSEQ multiplex PCR, and the TCRdb table lists in-frame clones only, not all of them. This sample has about 50,000 clones; 70% to 90% occur once, and the top ten carry under 4%. Sequencing input: PBMCs or T cells enriched from blood (not recorded which). The receptor source for this set is a woman between 45 and 60 years old who had recovered from COVID-19. Each CDR3 is given with its conserved first and last residue. A D gene is named only where the DNA matches it firmly. Clone size, where shown, is once, few, many, or a class for clones that have expanded.

J gene	V gene	clone size	D gene	CDR3 DNA	CDR3 protein
TRBJ2-7	TRBV5-6	-	TRBD1	TGTGCCAGCAGCTCGCCGACAGGGAAAGTCTACGAGCAGTACTTC	CASSSPTGKVYEQYF
TRBJ2-7	TRBV20-1	-	-	TGCAGTGCTCTACAGAGGGACGAGCAGTACTTC	CSALQRDEQYF
TRBJ2-1	TRBV18	-	TRBD1	TGTGCCAGCTCAGAGGGGGCGCCGTATGAGCAGTTCTTC	CASSEGAPYEQFF
TRBJ2-1	TRBV24-1	-	TRBD2	TGTGCCACCAGTGATCTAGCGGGAGCGTACAATGAGCAGTTCTTC	CATSDLAGAYNEQFF
TRBJ2-1	TRBV6-5	-	TRBD2	TGTGCCACCGAAAGGTGGGGGACTAGCGGAAATGAGCAGTTCTTC	CATERWGTSGNEQFF
TRBJ1-1	TRBV11-3	once	-	TGTGCCAGCAGCTTAGTGTGGGTCGAGGGTGATAACACTGAAGCTTTCTTT	CASSLVWVEGDNTEAFF
TRBJ1-5	TRBV3-1/TRBV3-2	-	-	TGTGCCAGCAGCCAAGACTCGGCAGGAATCTATAGCAATCAGCCCCAGCATTTT	CASSQDSAGIYSNQPQHF
TRBJ1-1	TRBV7-9	-	-	TGTGCCAGCAGCCAGTCGTGGACTGAAGCTTTCTTT	CASSQSWTEAFF
TRBJ1-4	TRBV6-5	-	-	TGTGCCAGCAGTCCTGATTATTTGCGGGGACTGTTTTTT	CASSPDYLRGLFF
TRBJ2-7	TRBV11-2	-	TRBD1	TGTGCCAGCAGCTTCCAACAGGGGGGAGGCTACGAGCAGTACTTC	CASSFQQGGGYEQYF
TRBJ1-3	TRBV4-1	-	-	TGCGCCAGCAGCCAAGGATGGGGGCTTGGAAACACCATATATTTT	CASSQGWGLGNTIYF
TRBJ2-7	TRBV4-3	-	-	TGCGCCAGCAGCCAAGACGCCGGACACCTAGCCTACGAGCAGTACTTC	CASSQDAGHLAYEQYF
TRBJ2-2	TRBV15	-	TRBD1	TGTGCCACCAGCAGATCTGGACAGGGCTGGAACACCGGGGAGCTGTTTTTT	CATSRSGQGWNTGELFF
TRBJ1-5	TRBV21-1	-	-	TGTGCCAGCAGCGCCGTCTTTCGCCCGCGCAGCAATCAGCCCCAGCATTTT	CASSAVFRPRSNQPQHF
TRBJ1-2	TRBV5-1	-	-	TGCGCCAGCAGCTCGGGACTTTATGGCTACACCTTC	CASSSGLYGYTF
TRBJ2-1	TRBV6-2/TRBV6-3	-	-	TGTGCCAGCAGTTGGGGCAGCTTCAATGAGCAGTTCTTC	CASSWGSFNEQFF
TRBJ2-1	TRBV7-6	-	-	TGTGCCAGCAGCCCCCGGCGGGGCGGAACCTACAATGAGCAGTTCTTC	CASSPRRGGTYNEQFF
TRBJ2-7	TRBV11-2	-	-	TGTGCCAGCAGCTTCGTCCCGGGGGAAAGCTCCTACGAGCAGTACTTC	CASSFVPGESSYEQYF
TRBJ1-1	TRBV4-2	-	-	TGTGCCAGCAGCCAAGATAGCGGGAGGGTGAACACTGAAGCTTTCTTT	CASSQDSGRVNTEAFF
TRBJ2-1	TRBV18	few	TRBD2	TGTGCCAGCTCACCGACCCGCGGGGGGGGAAGCTCCTACAATGAGCAGTTCTTC	CASSPTRGGGSSYNEQFF
TRBJ2-1	TRBV5-6	-	-	TGTGCCAGCAGCTCCCCCGGGGCGGGGGCCTACTACAATGAGCAGTTCTTC	CASSSPGAGAYYNEQFF